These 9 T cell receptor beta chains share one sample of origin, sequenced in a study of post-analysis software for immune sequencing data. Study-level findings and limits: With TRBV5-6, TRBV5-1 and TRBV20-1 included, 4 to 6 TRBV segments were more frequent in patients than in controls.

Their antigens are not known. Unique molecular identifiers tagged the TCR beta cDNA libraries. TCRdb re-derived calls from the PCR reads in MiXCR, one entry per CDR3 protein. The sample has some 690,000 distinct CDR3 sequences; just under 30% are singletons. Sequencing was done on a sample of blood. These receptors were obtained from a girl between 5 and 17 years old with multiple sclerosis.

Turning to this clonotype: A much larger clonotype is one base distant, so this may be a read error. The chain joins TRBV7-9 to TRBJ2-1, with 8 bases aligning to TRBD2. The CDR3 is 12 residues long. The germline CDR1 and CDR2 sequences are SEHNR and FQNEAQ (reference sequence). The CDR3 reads CAGSSGTRQQFF. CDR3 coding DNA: TGTGCCGGCAGCTCCGGGACTAGGCAGCAGTTCTTC.

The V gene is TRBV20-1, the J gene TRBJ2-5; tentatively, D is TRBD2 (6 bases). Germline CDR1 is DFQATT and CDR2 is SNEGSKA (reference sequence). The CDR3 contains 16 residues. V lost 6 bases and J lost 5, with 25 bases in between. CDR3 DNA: TGCAGTGCAAGCGGGTTCCCGGGGCACCTGGAGGAGACCCAGTACTTC. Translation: CSASGFPGHLEETQYF.

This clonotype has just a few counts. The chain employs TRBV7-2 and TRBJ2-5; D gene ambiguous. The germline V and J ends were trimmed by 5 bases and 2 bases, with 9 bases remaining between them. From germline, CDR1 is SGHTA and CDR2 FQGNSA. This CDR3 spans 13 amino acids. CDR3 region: CASSRLRQETQYF. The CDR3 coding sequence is TGTGCCAGCAGCCGCTTGAGACAAGAGACCCAGTACTTC.

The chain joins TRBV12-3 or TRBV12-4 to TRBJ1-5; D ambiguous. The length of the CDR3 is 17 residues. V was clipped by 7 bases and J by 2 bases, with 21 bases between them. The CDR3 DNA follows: TGTGCCAGCAACCTCGAAGTGGGGTTTGGGTGCAATCAGCCCCAGCATTTT. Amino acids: CASNLEVGFGCNQPQHF.

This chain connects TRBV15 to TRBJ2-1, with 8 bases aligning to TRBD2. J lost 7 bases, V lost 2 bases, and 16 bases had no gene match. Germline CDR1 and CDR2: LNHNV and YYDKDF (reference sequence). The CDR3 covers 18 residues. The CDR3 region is CATSRSLRIAGLGNEQFF. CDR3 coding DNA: TGTGCCACCAGCAGAAGCCTCCGGATAGCGGGGCTAGGGAATGAGCAGTTCTTC.

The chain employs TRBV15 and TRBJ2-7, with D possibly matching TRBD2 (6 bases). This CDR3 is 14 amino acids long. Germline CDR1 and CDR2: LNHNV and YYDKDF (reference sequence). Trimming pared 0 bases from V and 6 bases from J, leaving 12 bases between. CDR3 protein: CATSRDGSPLEQYF. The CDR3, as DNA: TGTGCCACCAGCAGAGACGGGAGCCCTCTCGAGCAGTACTTC.

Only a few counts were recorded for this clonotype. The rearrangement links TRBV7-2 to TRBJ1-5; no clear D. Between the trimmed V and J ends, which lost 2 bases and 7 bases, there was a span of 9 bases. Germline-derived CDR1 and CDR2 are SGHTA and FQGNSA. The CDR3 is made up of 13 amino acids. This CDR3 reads CASSLKGIQPQHF. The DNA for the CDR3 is TGTGCCAGCAGCTTAAAAGGGATCCAGCCCCAGCATTTT. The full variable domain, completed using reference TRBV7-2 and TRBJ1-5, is GAGVSQSPSNKVTEKGKDVELRCDPISGHTALYWYRQSLGQGLEFLIYFQGNSAPDKSGLPSDRFSAERTGGSVSTLTIQRTQQEDSAVYLCASSLKGIQPQHFGDGTRLSIL.

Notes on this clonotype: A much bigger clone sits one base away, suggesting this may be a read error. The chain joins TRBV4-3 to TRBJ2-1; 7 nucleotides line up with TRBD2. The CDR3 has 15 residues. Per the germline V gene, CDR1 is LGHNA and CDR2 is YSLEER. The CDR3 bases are TGCGCCAACAGCCAAGAGGGACTACCTTACAATGAGCAGTTCTTC. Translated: CANSQEGLPYNEQFF.

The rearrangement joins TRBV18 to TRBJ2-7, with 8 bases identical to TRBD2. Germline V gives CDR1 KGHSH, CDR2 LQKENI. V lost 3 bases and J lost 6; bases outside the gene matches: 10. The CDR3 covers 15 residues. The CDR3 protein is CASSPPGGGRGEQYF. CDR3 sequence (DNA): TGTGCCAGCTCACCCCCCGGGGGGGGCAGAGGCGAGCAGTACTTC.